The rows below give T cell receptor beta chains drawn from one sample of a study of identifying expanded T cells in peripheral blood. TCRdb's copy holds only in-frame clones and misses some; the assay was immunoSEQ multiplex PCR. The data show tens of thousands of clones, with around 81% seen just once and about a fifth held by the top ten. Material for sequencing was blood. Receptors were obtained from a person between 18 and 75 years old in good health. CDR3s include the opening cysteine and the closing phenylalanine or tryptophan. A D gene is named only where the DNA matches it firmly. Part of the rows lack a size; the others show once, few, many or a class for expanded clones.

TRBV7-8	-	TRBJ1-2	-	TGTGCCAGCACCCAAGGGACCTCTAACTATGGCTACACCTTC	CASTQGTSNYGYTF
TRBV19	-	TRBJ2-5	-	TGTGCCAGTAGAGGAGGGATAGAGACCCAGTACTTC	CASRGGIETQYF
TRBV19	-	TRBJ2-2	-	TGTGCCAGTAGTATAGCTGGGACGGGGGAGACCGGGGAGCTGTTTTTT	CASSIAGTGETGELFF
TRBV21-1	-	TRBJ2-7	few	TGTGCCAGCAGCAAAGTAGGGACAGGGTGCCCCAAGCAGTACTTC	CASSKVGTGCPKQYF
TRBV28	-	TRBJ2-1	-	TGTGCCAGCAGTCCTCTGGGGACCTACAATGAGCAGTTCTTC	CASSPLGTYNEQFF
TRBV7-9	-	TRBJ1-1	-	TGTGCCAGCAGCTCCAGAGGGCTCGATTTGAACACTGAAGCTTTCTTT	CASSSRGLDLNTEAFF
TRBV18	-	TRBJ1-1	few	TGTGCCAGCTCACTAAAGACAGGTGCCGAAGCTTTCTTT	CASSLKTGAEAFF
TRBV6-5	-	TRBJ1-1	few	TGTGCCAGCAGTGGGGGGACTGAAGCTTTCTTT	CASSGGTEAFF
TRBV2	TRBD2	TRBJ2-3	-	TGTGCCAGCAGACTAGCGGGGCTAAACACAGATACGCAGTATTTT	CASRLAGLNTDTQYF
TRBV7-9	-	TRBJ1-3	-	TGTGCCAGCAGCGGGACGGGATCTGCAGGAAACACCATATATTTT	CASSGTGSAGNTIYF
TRBV30	-	TRBJ2-7	-	TGTGCCTACGGCGAGAGCTCCTACGAGCAGTACTTC	CAYGESSYEQYF
TRBV11-2	TRBD2	TRBJ2-1	-	TGTGCCAGCAGCTTAGATTTTTCGGCTAGCGGTTACAATGAGCAGTTCTTC	CASSLDFSASGYNEQFF
TRBV5-4	-	TRBJ2-5	few	TGTGCCAGCAGCTACCAAGAGACCCAGTACTTC	CASSYQETQYF
TRBV9	TRBD1	TRBJ2-1	few	TGTGCCAGCAGCCCCGACAGGGGGCTTGGCAATGAGCAGTTCTTC	CASSPDRGLGNEQFF
TRBV11-3	-	TRBJ2-7	-	TGTGCCAGCAGCTCCACCGACCGTGACATCTACGAGCAGTACTTC	CASSSTDRDIYEQYF
TRBV6-1	-	TRBJ1-2	-	TGTGCCAGCAGTGGACGGAATTGGGGCTACACCTTC	CASSGRNWGYTF